Included here is one TCR beta chain sequence, with context. Antigen specificity is unknown. In TCRdb, the RT-PCR reads were re-called with MiXCR into one record per CDR3 protein. The sample has some 850,000 distinct CDR3 sequences; 15% to 20% are singletons. The entry originates in a study of response to subunit inactivated influenza vaccine. Study findings and constraints: Every seasonal influenza vaccination brings in few new T cells, the authors suggested.

The CDR3 is 13 amino acids. The germline CDR1 and CDR2 sequences are SQVTM and ANQGSEA. With V trimmed by 5 bases and J by 4 bases, 4 bases remained unmatched. The TCR was taken from a man aged 45-65 years who received an inactivated influenza vaccine. The material was PBMCs from blood, obtained 4 to 6 days after vaccination. The V gene is TRBV29-1, the J gene TRBJ2-1; TRBD2 agrees at 8 bases. The CDR3 loop reads CSVKLAAYNEQFF. The CDR3 DNA is TGCAGCGTTAAACTAGCGGCATACAATGAGCAGTTCTTC.